Reported below is one T cell receptor beta chain. This entry belongs to a study of blood T cell repertoires in COVID-19. At the level of the study: COVID-19 samples from acute and convalescent phases originated in the United States, Italy and Spain. T cells, B-cell-depleted T cells, or PBMCs supplied cDNA or gDNA.

Unmatched junction bases numbered 18, after V lost 0 bases and J lost 8 bases. The CDR3 totals 18 residues. CDR1 is SGDLS and CDR2 is YYNGEE in the germline V gene. Repertoires were generated with immunoSEQ multiplex PCR, while TCRdb's copy carries only in-frame clones and drops some. The sample carries roughly 200,000 clones, roughly 77% recorded once. The sample consisted of peripheral blood. This sequence joins TRBV9 and TRBJ2-7; the match to TRBD1 covers 9 bases. This TCR was sampled from a man aged 65 to 79 with active or convalescent COVID-19. The CDR3 region has the DNA TGTGCCAGCAGCGTAGGCCCCCTTGACTCCACAGGGGGCATAAAGCAGTACTTC. Translated: CASSVGPLDSTGGIKQYF.